A single sample is the source of the 21 T cell receptor beta chains below, sequenced in a study of T cell responses to AZD1222 COVID-19 vaccine. Here immunoSEQ multiplex PCR was the method, and the copy in TCRdb shows in-frame clones only, minus some. The table records 200,000 or so clones, 85% to 95% of them present only once. Sample: peripheral blood, taken on day 0 of AZD1222 vaccination. Every receptor here comes from an adult in good health.

This clone showed up just once. The rearrangement links TRBV30 to TRBJ2-7; D call uncertain. V was cut by 5 bases and J by 0 bases, with 8 bases left in between. Germline CDR1 reads GTSNPN; CDR2 reads SVGIG (reference sequence). The CDR3 totals 12 residues. The CDR3 sequence is CAWGKGSYEQYF. CDR3 DNA sequence: TGTGCCTGGGGGAAGGGCTCCTACGAGCAGTACTTC.

The rearrangement joins TRBV7-2 to TRBJ1-6; D is possibly TRBD1 (5 bases). With 1 base removed from V and 4 bases from J, the gap between germline ends came to 8 bases. Germline CDR1 reads SGHTA; CDR2 reads FQGNSA. This CDR3 region has 15 residues. This chain's CDR3 is CASSLGGGYNSPLHF. In DNA, the CDR3 is TGTGCCAGCAGCTTAGGGGGCGGATATAATTCACCCCTCCACTTT. Looking up the rest from reference TRBV7-2 and TRBJ1-6 gives the full variable domain: GAGVSQSPSNKVTEKGKDVELRCDPISGHTALYWYRQSLGQGLEFLIYFQGNSAPDKSGLPSDRFSAERTGGSVSTLTIQRTQQEDSAVYLCASSLGGGYNSPLHFGNGTRLTVT.

The chain combines TRBV27 with TRBJ2-1; TRBD2 might be the D (7 bases). The V end lost 4 bases, the J end lost 9 bases, and 16 bases lay between the germline ends. The CDR3 length is 14 residues. Per the germline V gene, CDR1 is MNHEY and CDR2 is SMNVEV (reference sequence). The CDR3 region has the DNA TGTGCCAGCAGTTCCGTGGGGGGGCCCGGTGAGCAGTTCTTC. It yields the protein CASSSVGGPGEQFF.

This clone has a handful of counts. The chain combines TRBV4-3 with TRBJ2-2; 7 bases are shared with TRBD1. Germline CDR1 is LGHNA and CDR2 is YSLEER. This CDR3 region has 16 residues. With V trimmed by 1 base and J by 4 bases, 6 bases remained unmatched. CDR3 protein: CASSQAGQALTGELFF. CDR3 DNA: TGCGCCAGCAGCCAAGCCGGACAGGCCCTCACCGGGGAGCTGTTTTTT.

The chain joins TRBV29-1 to TRBJ2-1; the match to TRBD2 covers 11 bases. With 4 bases clipped from V and 6 bases from J, the junction kept 5 bases outside the gene matches. Germline CDR1 and CDR2: SQVTM and ANQGSEA. CDR3 size: 14 residues. DNA of the CDR3: TGCAGCGTTGTCATAGCGGGGGGGGCCAATGAGCAGTTCTTC. Translating it yields CSVVIAGGANEQFF.

The CDR3 region is CATSRQALGGNTIYF. In DNA form, the CDR3 reads TGTGCCACCAGCCGACAGGCCCTCGGTGGAAACACCATATATTTT. J is TRBJ1-3 and V is TRBV15; D might be TRBD1 (6 bases). Trimming pared 5 bases from V and 3 bases from J, leaving 14 bases between. This CDR3 contains 15 residues. The V gene's germline CDR1 is LNHNV and CDR2 YYDKDF (reference sequence).

The CDR3, as DNA: TGTGCCAGCAGCGTACTTGGGGGGCAAGAAAACACCATATATTTT. Translating it yields CASSVLGGQENTIYF. The J gene is TRBJ1-3, the V gene TRBV9, with D maybe TRBD1 (6 bases). Trimming shortened V by 1 base and J by 6 bases, and 14 bases separated the two germline ends. This CDR3 is built from 15 residues. The germline gives CDR1 SGDLS, CDR2 YYNGEE. The full variable domain, in which reference TRBV9 and TRBJ1-3 provide the parts outside the CDR3, is DSGVTQTPKHLITATGQRVTLRCSPRSGDLSVYWYQQSLDQGLQFLIQYYNGEERAKGNILERFSAQQFPDLHSELNLSSLELGDSALYFCASSVLGGQENTIYFGEGSWLTVV.

CDR3 nucleotide sequence: TGTGCCAGCAGACCTGGCGGTCAGCCCCAGCATTTT. Translating it yields CASRPGGQPQHF. The chain couples TRBV6-5 to TRBJ1-5; D is ambiguous. The CDR3 contains 12 residues. V lost 6 bases and J 6 bases, leaving 9 bases between the germline ends. The germline V gene encodes CDR1 MNHEY and CDR2 SVGAGI.

The chain joins TRBV2 to TRBJ2-6; possibly TRBD2 for D (6 bases). Germline V gives CDR1 SNHLY, CDR2 FYNNEI. Trimming removed 1 base from V and 0 bases from J, with 16 bases in between. The CDR3 is 19 amino acids. The CDR3, as DNA: TGTGCCAGCAGTGAAGGGAGGGTTAGGTCTCTCTCTGGGGCCAACGTCCTGACTTTC. It specifies CASSEGRVRSLSGANVLTF.

The V gene is TRBV27, the J gene TRBJ2-1; TRBD2 agrees at 10 bases. V shed 4 bases, J shed 0 bases, and the junction held 6 bases outside the gene matches. Germline CDR1 is MNHEY and CDR2 is SMNVEV (reference sequence). This CDR3 spans 17 amino acids. The CDR3 sequence: CASSSSTSGRSYNEQFF. The CDR3 region has the DNA TGTGCCAGCAGTTCGTCGACTAGCGGGCGCTCCTACAATGAGCAGTTCTTC.

The J gene is TRBJ2-2, the V gene TRBV2, with TRBD1 identical over 7 bases. V lost 7 bases to trimming and J lost 7 bases; unmatched junction nucleotides: 6. CDR1 is SNHLY, CDR2 FYNNEI, per germline. The CDR3 loop spans 13 amino acids. CDR3 amino acids: CASNRGRGGELFF. The CDR3, as DNA: TGTGCCAGCAATAGGGGGCGAGGCGGGGAGCTGTTTTTT.

The rearrangement joins TRBV3-1 (or the pseudogene TRBV3-2) to TRBJ2-2, with D uncertain. This CDR3 spans 16 amino acids. CDR1 is LGHDT, CDR2 YNNKEL, per germline (reference sequence). The V end was cut by 1 base, the J end by 3 bases, with 12 bases between. DNA of the CDR3: TGTGCCAGCAGCCAAGTGCGGCTTATTGACACCGGGGAGCTGTTTTTT. It codes for CASSQVRLIDTGELFF.

DNA of the CDR3: TGTGCCAGCTCAGCCGGGTCCAATCAGCCCCAGCATTTT. This sequence encodes CASSAGSNQPQHF. V and J are TRBV18 and TRBJ1-5, with unresolved D. With 5 bases removed from V and 3 bases from J, the gap between germline ends came to 8 bases. Germline V CDR1 and CDR2: KGHSH, LQKENI. CDR3 size: 13 residues.

The rearrangement links TRBV24-1 to TRBJ1-5; D is uncertain. The germline CDR1 and CDR2 sequences are KGHDR and SFDVKD. The CDR3 length is 13 residues. V gave up 6 bases and J gave up 7 bases, with 12 bases separating them. The CDR3 nucleotides are TGTGCCACCAGTTCTGGACTAGGCCAGCCCCAGCATTTT. Its protein product is CATSSGLGQPQHF.

V gene TRBV6-1 combines with J gene TRBJ1-5, with D unclear. Trimming took off 0 bases at V and 9 bases at J, with 12 bases between the two ends. CDR3 length: 14 amino acids. Germline-derived CDR1 and CDR2 are MNHNS and SASEGT. The CDR3 region has the DNA TGTGCCAGCAGTGAAGCGCTTCAGGTACGGCCCCAGCATTTT. Amino acids: CASSEALQVRPQHF.

This CDR3 is CASSIEGLNYGYTF. The CDR3 DNA sequence: TGTGCCAGTAGTATAGAAGGCCTTAACTATGGCTACACCTTC. The gene calls are TRBV19 and TRBJ1-2, with D unclear. V was trimmed by 0 bases and J by 1 base, leaving 6 bases between them. The CDR3 sequence is 14 residues long. Germline V gene data show CDR1 as LNHDA and CDR2 as SQIVND (reference sequence).

The CDR3 loop reads CASSHPGESYEQYF. CDR3 bases: TGCGCCAGCAGCCACCCGGGGGAGTCCTACGAGCAGTACTTC. V usage is TRBV4-1 and J usage is TRBJ2-7, with a weak D call TRBD2 (6 bases). V was trimmed by 3 bases and J by 1 base, leaving 10 bases between them. Germline CDR1 reads MGHRA; CDR2 reads YSYEKL. The CDR3 runs 14 residues.

The chain couples TRBV2 to TRBJ1-5, with a weak D call TRBD1 (5 bases). V lost 3 bases and J lost 6, with 18 bases in between. Germline CDR1 SNHLY, CDR2 FYNNEI. The CDR3 is 16 amino acids. The CDR3 nucleotides are TGTGCCAGCAGTGAGGGGCGGCAGTTAGCAGGTCAGCCCCAGCATTTT. Its translation is CASSEGRQLAGQPQHF. The full variable domain, its missing parts supplied by reference TRBV2 and TRBJ1-5, is EPEVTQTPSHQVTQMGQEVILRCVPISNHLYFYWYRQILGQKVEFLVSFYNNEISEKSEIFDDQFSVERPDGSNFTLKIRSTKLEDSAMYFCASSEGRQLAGQPQHFGDGTRLSIL.

V and J are TRBV4-1 and TRBJ1-1, with D perhaps matching TRBD1 (6 bases). Trimming removed 4 bases from V and 3 bases from J, with 18 bases in between. The CDR3 has 16 amino acids. Germline V lookup: CDR1 MGHRA, CDR2 YSYEKL. The DNA for the CDR3 is TGCGCCAGCAGCCCCGAGGGGGGGGGCCGTGACACTGAAGCTTTCTTT. This encodes CASSPEGGGRDTEAFF.

The chain has TRBV15 and TRBJ1-3; 7 bases are a match to TRBD1. Germline CDR1 reads LNHNV; CDR2 reads YYDKDF (reference sequence). The CDR3 consists of 16 residues. The J segment lost 1 base and the V segment lost 0 bases, leaving 3 bases of the junction unmatched. The CDR3 nucleotides read TGTGCCACCAGCAGAGATGGGACAGAATCTGGAAACACCATATATTTT. Translating gives CATSRDGTESGNTIYF. The entire variable domain, with the rest obtained from reference TRBV15 and TRBJ1-3, is as follows: DAMVIQNPRYQVTQFGKPVTLSCSQTLNHNVMYWYQQKSSQAPKLLFHYYDKDFNNEADTPDNFQSRRPNTSFCFLDIRSPGLGDTAMYLCATSRDGTESGNTIYFGEGSWLTVV.

This clone was picked up one time. This chain links TRBV15 with TRBJ2-7; weak D call: TRBD2 (6 bases). The CDR3 is 14 residues long. CDR1 and CDR2 (germline): LNHNV, YYDKDF (reference sequence). Trimming removed 0 bases at V and 4 bases at J, with 10 bases between. In DNA form, the CDR3 reads TGTGCCACCAGCAGAGATCTAGGGAGGTACGAGCAGTACGTC. Its protein product is CATSRDLGRYEQYV.